The clone carrying this TCR beta chain has just a few counts. Germline CDR1 reads SGHRS; CDR2 reads YFSETQ. V was pared by 3 bases and J by 0 bases, with 0 bases of the junction left unmatched. The CDR3 extends over 16 amino acids. These data come from a study of identical twins. A template switching step contributed a universal primer site, while unique molecular identifiers were present in the cDNA. From the 5' RACE reads, TCRdb called clonotypes with MiXCR, one entry per CDR3 protein. The sample comprises 500,000 or so distinct CDR3 sequences, around an eighth of which are singletons, and 0.8% to 1% rests with the top ten. These data were also filed under a second study, of yellow fever vaccine responses in identical twins.

The chain links TRBV5-1 to TRBJ2-3; TRBD2 agrees at 14 bases. Input material: CD4+ T cells sorted from blood. The sequence was collected from a woman aged 18 to 35 in good health. The CDR3 is CASSWTSGGSTDTQYF. CDR3 DNA: TGCGCCAGCAGCTGGACTAGCGGGGGGAGCACAGATACGCAGTATTTT.